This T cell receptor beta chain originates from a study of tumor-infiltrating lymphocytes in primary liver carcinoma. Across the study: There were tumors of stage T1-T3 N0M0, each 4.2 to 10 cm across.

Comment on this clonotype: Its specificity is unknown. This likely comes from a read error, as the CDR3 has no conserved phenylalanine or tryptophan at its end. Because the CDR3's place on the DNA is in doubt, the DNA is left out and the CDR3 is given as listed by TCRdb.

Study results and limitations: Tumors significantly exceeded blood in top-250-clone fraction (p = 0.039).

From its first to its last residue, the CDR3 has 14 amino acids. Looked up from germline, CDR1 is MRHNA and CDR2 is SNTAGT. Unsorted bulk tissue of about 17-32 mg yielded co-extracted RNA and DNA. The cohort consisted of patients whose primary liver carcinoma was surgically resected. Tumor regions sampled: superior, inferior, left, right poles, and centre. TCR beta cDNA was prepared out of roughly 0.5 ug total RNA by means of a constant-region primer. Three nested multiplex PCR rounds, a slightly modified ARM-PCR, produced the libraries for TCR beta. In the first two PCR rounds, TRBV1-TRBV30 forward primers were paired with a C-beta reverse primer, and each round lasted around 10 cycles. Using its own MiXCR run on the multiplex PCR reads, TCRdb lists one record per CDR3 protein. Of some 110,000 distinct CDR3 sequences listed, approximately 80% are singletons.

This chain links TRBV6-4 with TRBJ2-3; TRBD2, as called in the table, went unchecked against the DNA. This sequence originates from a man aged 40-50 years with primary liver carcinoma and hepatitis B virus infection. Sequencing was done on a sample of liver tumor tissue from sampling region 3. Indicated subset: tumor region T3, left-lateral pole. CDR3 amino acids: CASSVLAGTDTRYY.